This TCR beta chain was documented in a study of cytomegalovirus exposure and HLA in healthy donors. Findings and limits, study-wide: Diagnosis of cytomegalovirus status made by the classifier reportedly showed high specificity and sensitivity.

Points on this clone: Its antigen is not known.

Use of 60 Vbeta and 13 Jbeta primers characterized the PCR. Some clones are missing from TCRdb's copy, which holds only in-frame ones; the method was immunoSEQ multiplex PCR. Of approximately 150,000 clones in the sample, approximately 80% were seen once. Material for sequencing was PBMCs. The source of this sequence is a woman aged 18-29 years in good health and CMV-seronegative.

CDR3 sequence: CASSEGLAGADIQYF. The DNA for the CDR3 is TGTGCCAGCAGTGAGGGACTAGCGGGAGCAGACATTCAGTACTTC. The chain carries TRBV6-1 and TRBJ2-4, with 14 bases that match TRBD2. Germline CDR1 reads MNHNS; CDR2 reads SASEGT. CDR3 length: 15 amino acids. The ends lost 3 bases at V and 8 bases at J; junction bases unmatched: 3.